This TCR beta chain derives from a study of spatial heterogeneity in lung cancer (dated by TCRdb to the late 2010s). Study-level background: Beta-chain transcripts were consistently detected in greater numbers than alpha-chain transcripts, which likely reflects a higher abundance of beta-chain transcripts. A strong correlation was found between TCR transcript counts in tumor regions and a T cell transcriptional module score from matched bulk RNA-seq. In the raw uncorrected reads, each unique combination of TCR and UMI appeared on average more than ten times. In non-small cell lung cancer, the study quantitatively compared TCR alpha and beta repertoires across several tumor regions, matched nontumor lung, and blood. The study linked features of the TCR repertoire to counts of nonsynonymous mutations, which were determined by whole-exome sequencing of tumor tissue. Both alpha and beta chains were TCR-sequenced in samples taken at surgery, namely 220 tumor regions, roughly 64 matched nontumor lung samples and some 53 PBMC samples.

This clonotype was detected ten times or more. Its specific antigen is unknown. It has no much larger one-base neighbor in the sample; base qualities were not kept. Preparation of the library involved 5' RACE. The listed sequencing device is NextSeq 500. To allow correction of PCR and sequencing errors, the TCR library protocol tagged every TCR cDNA molecule with a unique molecular identifier. Per the authors' processing: Decombinator tools were used for TCR identification, UMI-based error correction and CDR3 extraction. Expanded TCRs were defined as those above a frequency of 2 per 1,000, corresponding to the top 1% of the tumor frequency distribution. Expanded tumor TCRs were classed as regional if statistically deemed absent (corrected P<0.05) from at least one tumor region, otherwise ubiquitous. Renyi diversity was calculated using the R vegan package after each repertoire was subsampled 100 times to 5,000 TCRs. CDR3 similarity networks were built from amino acid triplet string-kernel similarity, with CDR3s being connected when pairwise similarity was above 0.82. TCRdb itself trimmed the public reads at Q25 with fastp, ran MiXCR and retained productive beta chains. Each entry merges the rows of one CDR3 protein and shows their most common DNA and genes. TCRdb, not the authors, supplied the V and J calls. The sample records around 100,000 distinct CDR3 sequences, around 4.8% of which are singletons. Together, the top ten hold less than 25% of the sample.

Beyond this particular receptor, the publication reports: A correlation was observed between the number of expanded intratumoral alpha and beta TCRs and the tumor nonsynonymous mutation count. Counts of ubiquitous and regional expanded TCRs correlated with counts of ubiquitous and regional nonsynonymous mutations, respectively. Estimated TCR-seq coverage of tumor T cells was only 5.5% to 7% for alpha chains and about 14% for beta chains. Confirming at a functional level the hypothesis that regional TCRs recognize regional mutations was considered to require additional single-cell paired TCR alpha and beta sequencing.

V and J are trimmed by 2 bases and 7 bases, and the gene matches miss 9 bases of the junction. The CDR3 runs 17 amino acids, cysteine and phenylalanine included. Only the CDR3 region is kept as DNA, spanning 51 bases read in frame from base 1. CDR1 SGHAT and CDR2 FQNNGV were looked up in the germline V gene. The time point label, as the study defines it: sample taken at primary tumor resection. Donors were 65 to 85 patients with early-stage, untreated non-small cell lung cancer from the lung TRACERx cohort. Whole RNA extracted from tumor and nontumor lung tissue, or from cryopreserved PBMC samples, was used for TCR sequencing without cell sorting. Only patients for whom sufficient RNA was available from at least two tumor regions were selected for TCR sequencing. Before being selected, tumor and adjacent nontumor lung specimens were reviewed by a lung pathologist.

This clonotype was obtained from a male donor with early-stage non-small cell lung cancer. Rearrangement joined TRBV11-2 to TRBJ1-6; 9 nucleotides in the junction match TRBD1. Here the sequenced sample was lung tumor tissue, taken at surgery. The DNA sequence reads TGTGCCAGCAGCTTAAGGCACGGGACAGGGTTGAATTCACCCCTCCACTTT. Translated, this is CASSLRHGTGLNSPLHF. Beyond the CDR3, the reference TRBV11-2 and TRBJ1-6 genes provide the residues; the full variable domain reads: EAGVAQSPRYKIIEKRQSVAFWCNPISGHATLYWYQQILGQGPKLLIQFQNNGVVDDSQLPKDRFSAERLKGVDSTLKIQPAKLEDSAVYLCASSLRHGTGLNSPLHFGNGTRLTVT.